The present T cell receptor beta chain was sequenced within a study of blood T cell repertoires in COVID-19. Study as a whole: Samples of COVID-19 (acute and convalescent) were obtained from the United States, Italy and Spain. The analysed material was cDNA or gDNA that came from T cells, B-cell-depleted T cells, or PBMCs.

Study processing details: It was from reference gene primer amplification that nucleated cell counts were estimated. Only in-frame clones appear in the TCRdb table, and some are missing; sequencing was by immunoSEQ multiplex PCR. From that table come the V and J calls and clone size; the DNA was used to work out D and trimming. The sample consists of fewer than 35,000 clones, approximately 90% of them appearing once. The table lists this clone with a count of one. From germline, CDR1 is SQVTM and CDR2 ANQGSEA. Unmatched junction bases numbered 3, after V lost 4 bases and J lost 4 bases. This CDR3 comprises 13 residues.

Sample: peripheral blood. The receptor was derived from an elderly woman with active or convalescent COVID-19. The chain employs TRBV29-1 and TRBJ2-2; 7 bases map to TRBD2. As DNA, the CDR3 is TGCAGCGTTGCATGGGGGGGCACCGGGGAGCTGTTTTTT. It encodes CSVAWGGTGELFF.